These 19 T cell receptor beta chains were sequenced from one sample in a study of blood T cell repertoires in COVID-19. TCRdb keeps only in-frame clones here, not all; method: immunoSEQ multiplex PCR. This table has about 180,000 clones, approximately 86% appearing once. The specimen sequenced was peripheral blood. The receptors stem from a man aged 50 or older with active or convalescent COVID-19.

The chain couples TRBV7-3 to TRBJ2-1; tentative D call: TRBD1 (6 bases). The V gene lost 5 bases and the J gene lost 4 bases, with 15 bases spanning the gap. This CDR3 region has 15 residues. The germline gives CDR1 SGHTA, CDR2 FQGTGA. The CDR3 is CASSPRAGAYNEQFF. Here the CDR3 DNA reads TGTGCCAGCAGCCCCCGGGCAGGGGCGTACAATGAGCAGTTCTTC.

This chain connects TRBV7-9 to TRBJ1-1, with TRBD1 matching over 9 bases. Per the germline V gene, CDR1 is SEHNR and CDR2 is FQNEAQ (reference sequence). The CDR3 runs 14 residues. Germline trimming cut 6 bases from V and 5 bases from J; bases unmatched to any gene: 7. The CDR3 sequence: CASREGQGLTEAFF. CDR3 coding DNA: TGTGCCAGCAGGGAGGGACAGGGACTGACTGAAGCTTTCTTT.

This clone has a handful of counts. This sequence joins TRBV7-3 and TRBJ2-2, with a weak D call TRBD2 (5 bases). The V gene's germline CDR1 is SGHTA and CDR2 FQGTGA. V lost 7 bases and J 3 bases, leaving 12 bases between the germline ends. The CDR3 is 14 amino acids. In DNA, the CDR3 is TGTGCCAGCAAAGGTCCGGGGTACACCGGGGAGCTGTTTTTT. It codes for CASKGPGYTGELFF.

The J gene is TRBJ1-5, the V gene TRBV7-9; weak D call: TRBD1 (5 bases). Germline V gene lookup returns CDR1 SEHNR and CDR2 FQNEAQ (reference sequence). Trimming pared 2 bases from V and 7 bases from J, leaving 15 bases between. This CDR3 is 15 amino acids long. The CDR3 DNA reads TGTGCCAGCAGCTTAAGCGGGGCCGTGAGGCAGCCCCAGCATTTT. Protein: CASSLSGAVRQPQHF.

The chain is built from TRBV19 and TRBJ2-5; 7 bases line up with TRBD1. The CDR3 has 12 amino acids. Trimming removed 5 bases from V and 4 bases from J; junction bases left unmatched: 1. Germline V gene sequence: CDR1 LNHDA, CDR2 SQIVND (reference sequence). CDR3 nucleotide sequence: TGTGCCAGTAGTGGGGACAGAGAGACCCAGTACTTC. Its protein product is CASSGDRETQYF.

This chain uses TRBV12-3 or TRBV12-4 with TRBJ2-7; the match to TRBD1 covers 10 bases. CDR3 size: 12 residues. J gave up 6 bases and V 6 bases, and 2 bases lay outside the gene matches. The DNA of the CDR3 is TGTGCCAGCAGGCGGACAGGGGGCGAGCAGTACTTC. This gives the protein CASRRTGGEQYF.

In its sample, this clone was seen once. This sequence joins TRBV28 and TRBJ2-5; 10 positions match TRBD1. The V segment lost 5 bases and the J segment 0 bases; nucleotides outside the gene matches: 12. The CDR3 runs to 18 residues. Germline-derived CDR1 and CDR2 are MDHEN and SYDVKM. The CDR3 region is CASSIPYGGQGYQETQYF. In DNA form, the CDR3 reads TGTGCCAGCAGTATCCCTTATGGGGGACAGGGGTACCAAGAGACCCAGTACTTC.

The chain links TRBV11-1 to TRBJ1-4; 7 positions match TRBD1. CDR1 and CDR2 (germline): SGHAT, FQDESV (reference sequence). J was trimmed by 7 bases and V by 5 bases; bases with no gene match: 10. CDR3 size: 15 residues. The CDR3 nucleotides read TGTGCCAGCAGCCAACCACAGGGGCGGGGTGAAAAACTGTTTTTT. Residues: CASSQPQGRGEKLFF.

The CDR3 sequence: CASSLEARDEQYF. The CDR3, as DNA: TGTGCCAGCAGCTTAGAAGCCAGGGACGAGCAGTACTTC. The genes are TRBV7-2 and TRBJ2-7; possible D gene TRBD1, 5 bases. Germline loops: CDR1 SGHTA, CDR2 FQGNSA. The V end was cut by 1 base, the J end by 5 bases, with 9 bases between. CDR3 length equals 13 residues.

A word on this clone: Other DNA sequences in the sample encode the same CDR3. The chain joins TRBV28 to TRBJ1-5, with 8 bases aligning to TRBD1. The CDR3 runs to 14 residues. Germline CDR1 MDHEN, CDR2 SYDVKM. The junction had 1 base not matched to a gene; V was cut back by 4 bases and J by 2 bases. The DNA of the CDR3 is TGTGCCAGCAGTTCGGGACAGGGCAATCAGCCCCAGCATTTT. Translation: CASSSGQGNQPQHF.

This clone has a single count. The J gene is TRBJ1-5, the V gene TRBV6-2 or TRBV6-3; no firm D call. Germline CDR1 reads MNHEY; CDR2 reads SVGEGT. The CDR3 is 18 amino acids. Trimming removed 4 bases at V and 1 base at J, with 20 bases between. The CDR3 DNA follows: TGTGCCAGCAGTTTTTCACCACGGGTTCTCGGAAGCAATCAGCCCCAGCATTTT. Translated, it gives CASSFSPRVLGSNQPQHF.

The V gene is TRBV29-1, the J gene TRBJ2-7; 10 bases line up with TRBD1. The CDR3 is 12 residues long. The trim removed 4 bases at V and 6 bases at J, leaving 3 bases unmatched. Germline V gene lookup returns CDR1 SQVTM and CDR2 ANQGSEA. CDR3 residues: CSVGTGGSEQYF. In nucleotides, the CDR3 is TGCAGCGTTGGGACAGGGGGGTCCGAGCAGTACTTC.

This chain joins TRBV6-5 and TRBJ1-6, with 10 bases matching TRBD1. V shed 5 bases, J shed 9 bases, and the junction held 7 bases outside the gene matches. Germline assignment: CDR1 MNHEY and CDR2 SVGAGI. The CDR3 runs 15 residues. In DNA form, the CDR3 reads TGTGCCAGCAGTACGACAGGGGGCTCAATTTCACCCCTCCACTTT. Encoded protein: CASSTTGGSISPLHF.

The CDR3 DNA reads TGTGCCAGCAGCTTAAGCAGGGCGGAAGGCTACACCTTC. Protein sequence: CASSLSRAEGYTF. The rearrangement joins TRBV11-1 to TRBJ1-2, with TRBD1 as a possible D gene (5 bases). Germline V lookup: CDR1 SGHAT, CDR2 FQDESV (reference sequence). CDR3 size: 13 residues. The ends were cut back, 2 bases at V and 8 bases at J, with 12 bases in the middle.

This rearrangement joins TRBV19 to TRBJ1-4, with 11 bases aligning to TRBD1. CDR1 is LNHDA, CDR2 SQIVND, per germline (reference sequence). V trimming: 2 bases; J trimming: 7 bases; junction bases outside the gene matches: 6. CDR3 size: 16 residues. CDR3 protein: CASSIRTGGGSEKLFF. In DNA, the CDR3 is TGTGCCAGTAGTATACGGACAGGGGGCGGGAGTGAAAAACTGTTTTTT.

The chain joins TRBV30 to TRBJ1-5; perhaps TRBD1 as D (5 bases). This CDR3 spans 15 amino acids. Germline lookup yields CDR1 GTSNPN and CDR2 SVGIG (reference sequence). The V gene lost 5 bases and the J gene lost 3 bases, with 17 bases spanning the gap. DNA for the CDR3: TGTGCCTGGGATTACGGGAGAGGGGACAATCAGCCCCAGCATTTT. Its translation is CAWDYGRGDNQPQHF.

This clone is a singleton in its sample. The chain combines TRBV10-3 with TRBJ1-3; D is possibly TRBD1 (6 bases). Germline assignment: CDR1 ENHRY and CDR2 SYGVKD. V was pared by 6 bases and J by 0 bases, with 9 bases between. The CDR3 contains 14 residues. CDR3 DNA sequence: TGTGCCATCAGGGACAGCGACTCTGGAAACACCATATATTTT. Its protein is CAIRDSDSGNTIYF.

V gene TRBV12-5 combines with J gene TRBJ2-1; 9 bases are shared with TRBD1. V trimming: 1 base; J trimming: 9 bases; junction bases outside the gene matches: 10. CDR1 is LGHNT and CDR2 is FRNRAP in the germline V gene. This CDR3 has 16 residues. The CDR3 DNA reads TGTGCTAGTGGTTTGGCACCGACAGGGGGAGAAACTGAGCAGTTCTTC. Its translation: CASGLAPTGGETEQFF.

The chain uses TRBV11-1 and TRBJ1-2; D ambiguous. The CDR3 has 12 residues. CDR1 is SGHAT and CDR2 is FQDESV in the germline V gene (reference sequence). With 2 bases removed from V and 6 bases from J, the gap between germline ends came to 7 bases. The CDR3 bases are TGTGCCAGCAGCTTAAAGGCGGATGGCTACACCTTC. Protein sequence: CASSLKADGYTF.